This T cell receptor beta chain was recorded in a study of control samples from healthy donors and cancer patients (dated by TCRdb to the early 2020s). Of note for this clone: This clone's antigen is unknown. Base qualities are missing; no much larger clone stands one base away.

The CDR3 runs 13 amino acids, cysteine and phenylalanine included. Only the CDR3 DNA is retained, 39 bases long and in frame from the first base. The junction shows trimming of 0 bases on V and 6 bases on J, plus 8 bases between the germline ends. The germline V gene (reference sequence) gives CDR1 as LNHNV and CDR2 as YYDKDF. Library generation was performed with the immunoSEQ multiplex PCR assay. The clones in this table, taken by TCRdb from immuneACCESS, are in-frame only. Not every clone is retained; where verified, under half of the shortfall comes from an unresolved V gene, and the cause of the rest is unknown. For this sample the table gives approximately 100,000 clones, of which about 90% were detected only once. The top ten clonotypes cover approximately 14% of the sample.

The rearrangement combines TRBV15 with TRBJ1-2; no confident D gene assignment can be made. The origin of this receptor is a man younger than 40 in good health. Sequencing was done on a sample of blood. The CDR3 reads CATSRDRGNGYTF. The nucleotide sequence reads TGTGCCACCAGCAGAGATCGGGGAAATGGCTACACCTTC.